The 28 T cell receptor beta chains in this list originate from one sample, sequenced in a study of beta chain features in type 1 diabetes. Points from the study as a whole: Type 1 diabetes patients had moderately but significantly shorter TCRB CDR3s in all four CD4+ subsets.

For these TCRs, the target antigens are not known. Sequenced material consisted of expressed TCRB transcripts (all of the isolated RNA was reverse transcribed). Assay: immunoSEQ multiplex PCR; the TCRdb copy retains only in-frame clones and omits some. The sample has almost 350,000 clones, 7% to 10% seen once; the top ten hold more than 0.8%. Sequencing was carried out using central memory CD4+ T cells from blood. All receptors derive from a man aged 25-40 years with type 1 diabetes.

Details on this clone: This sample includes further DNA sequences coding for the same CDR3. The chain employs TRBV7-2 and TRBJ1-2, with D unresolved. V lost 1 base and J 1 base, leaving 10 bases between the germline ends. The germline gives CDR1 SGHTA, CDR2 FQGNSA. The CDR3 covers 15 residues. In nucleotides, the CDR3 is TGTGCCAGCAGCTTAGATGGAGGGTTTAACTATGGCTACACCTTC. Translating it yields CASSLDGGFNYGYTF.

Only a few counts were recorded for this clone. V usage is TRBV7-2 and J usage is TRBJ2-6, with a weak D call TRBD1 (5 bases). CDR3 size: 20 residues. Trimming pared 0 bases from V and 0 bases from J, leaving 18 bases between. Germline CDR1 is SGHTA and CDR2 is FQGNSA. The CDR3 coding sequence is TGTGCCAGCAGCTTAGCGTTATCGGCCGACAGCTTCTCTGGGGCCAACGTCCTGACTTTC. Translating it yields CASSLALSADSFSGANVLTF.

This chain connects TRBV5-1 to TRBJ1-1; no definite D call. CDR1 and CDR2 (germline): SGHRS, YFSETQ. This CDR3 contains 15 residues. Trimming shortened V by 2 bases and J by 6 bases, and 17 bases separated the two germline ends. CDR3 region: CASSFQANGYPEAFF. As DNA, the CDR3 is TGCGCCAGCAGCTTCCAGGCTAATGGGTACCCTGAAGCTTTCTTT. Looking up the rest from reference TRBV5-1 and TRBJ1-1 gives the full variable domain: KAGVTQTPRYLIKTRGQQVTLSCSPISGHRSVSWYQQTPGQGLQFLFEYFSETQRNKGNFPGRFSGRQFSNSRSEMNVSTLELGDSALYLCASSFQANGYPEAFFGQGTRLTVV.

This clone was counted only a few times. This chain links TRBV2 with TRBJ1-4; D is ambiguous. CDR1 and CDR2 from the germline V gene are SNHLY and FYNNEI. This CDR3 comprises 11 residues. Trimming left V 6 bases short and J 11 bases short, with 10 bases between. Here the CDR3 DNA reads TGTGCCAGCAGGATTGGCGGGAAACTGTTTTTT. This sequence encodes CASRIGGKLFF.

The sample holds a few counts of this clone. The chain uses TRBV30 and TRBJ1-2, with D unresolved. The germline V gene encodes CDR1 GTSNPN and CDR2 SVGIG (reference sequence). V was cut by 2 bases and J by 8 bases, with 9 bases left in between. CDR3 size: 11 residues. CDR3: CAWSTPGGYTF. CDR3 nucleotides: TGTGCCTGGAGTACCCCCGGGGGCTACACCTTC.

The rearrangement links TRBV27 to TRBJ1-1; D remains ambiguous. Deletions cut 5 bases from V and 2 bases from J, with 9 bases between. CDR1 MNHEY and CDR2 SMNVEV come from the germline V gene (reference sequence). The CDR3 sequence is 13 residues long. CDR3 sequence: CASSLEGNTEAFF. The CDR3 region has the DNA TGTGCCAGCAGTCTTGAGGGCAACACTGAAGCTTTCTTT.

The sample holds a few counts of this clone. The chain recombines TRBV14 with TRBJ1-4; 7 nucleotides line up with TRBD1. With V trimmed by 2 bases and J by 10 bases, 13 bases remained unmatched. The CDR3 runs to 16 residues. Per the germline V gene, CDR1 is SGHDN and CDR2 is FVKESK. In DNA form, the CDR3 reads TGTGCCAGCAGCCAAACTTCAACAGGGGCCCGGGCAAAACTGTTTTTT. As protein: CASSQTSTGARAKLFF.

This rearrangement joins TRBV5-4 to TRBJ2-3; TRBD2 matches 10 bases. The CDR3 spans 16 residues. CDR1 SGHNT and CDR2 YYREEE come from the germline V gene (reference sequence). V trimming: 2 bases; J trimming: 1 base; junction bases outside the gene matches: 4. The CDR3 is CASSFLAGAGTDTQYF. CDR3 DNA: TGTGCCAGCAGCTTCCTAGCGGGGGCCGGCACAGATACGCAGTATTTT.

This clone has only a few counts. The chain is built from TRBV11-2 and TRBJ2-7, with D uncertain. Trimming pared 0 bases from V and 2 bases from J, leaving 8 bases between. The CDR3 is 14 residues long. Germline V lookup: CDR1 SGHAT, CDR2 FQNNGV. The CDR3: CASSLDRSAYEQYF. The CDR3 coding sequence is TGTGCCAGCAGCTTAGATCGTTCGGCCTACGAGCAGTACTTC.

The J gene is TRBJ2-1, the V gene TRBV28; 11 bases line up with TRBD2. The length of the CDR3 is 15 residues. The germline CDR1 and CDR2 sequences are MDHEN and SYDVKM. V lost 5 bases and J lost 4; bases outside the gene matches: 4. The CDR3 nucleotides are TGTGCCAGCAGTCCAACTAGCGGGGGTTACAATGAGCAGTTCTTC. Translated: CASSPTSGGYNEQFF.

This clone was seen ten or more times. This CDR3 reads CASRQSTEGATEAFF. The DNA of the CDR3 is TGTGCCAGCAGGCAATCAACGGAGGGGGCCACTGAAGCTTTCTTT. V is TRBV7-6 and J is TRBJ1-1; 7 positions agree with TRBD1. V shed 6 bases and J 4 bases; nucleotides not matched to a gene: 11. CDR1 is SGHVS, CDR2 FNYEAQ, per germline. The CDR3 length is 15 residues.

The chain joins TRBV27 to TRBJ1-2, with 8 bases lining up with TRBD1. The germline gives CDR1 MNHEY, CDR2 SMNVEV (reference sequence). With 0 bases clipped from V and 7 bases from J, the junction kept 16 bases outside the gene matches. The CDR3 runs 18 residues. The CDR3 nucleotides read TGTGCCAGCAGTTTATCGTGGGCCCCCGCAGGACAGGGCGGTGGCTACACCTTC. Its protein is CASSLSWAPAGQGGGYTF.

This clone was seen only a few times. The J gene is TRBJ1-2, the V gene TRBV30; D perhaps matches TRBD1 (6 bases). The CDR3 totals 12 residues. Germline loops: CDR1 GTSNPN, CDR2 SVGIG (reference sequence). V dropped 4 bases and J dropped 2 bases, with 8 bases sitting between them. In nucleotides, the CDR3 is TGTGCCTGGAACAGGGAGAACTATGGCTACACCTTC. Amino acids: CAWNRENYGYTF.

This clone was seen at least ten times. The V call is TRBV14, the J call TRBJ2-1; tentatively, D is TRBD1 (6 bases). With 6 bases removed from V and 5 bases from J, the gap between germline ends came to 17 bases. Per the germline V gene, CDR1 is SGHDN and CDR2 is FVKESK. The CDR3 extends over 15 amino acids. The DNA for the CDR3 is TGTGCCAGCAGTCATATTAGGACAGTAAACAATGAGCAGTTCTTC. Its translation is CASSHIRTVNNEQFF.

V usage is TRBV19 and J usage is TRBJ2-7; D is possibly TRBD2 (6 bases). The CDR3 has 14 amino acids. Germline V lookup: CDR1 LNHDA, CDR2 SQIVND (reference sequence). V gave up 8 bases and J gave up 2 bases, with 16 bases separating them. CDR3 sequence: CASSLNPGAYEQYF. CDR3 nucleotide sequence: TGTGCCAGTTCACTTAATCCGGGAGCCTACGAGCAGTACTTC.

A word on this clone: One end of the junction fails to match germline, which may point to a read error. The rearrangement joins TRBV7-2 to TRBJ2-2; 7 nucleotides align to TRBD1. CDR1 is SGHTA, CDR2 FQGNSA, per germline. The CDR3 totals 16 residues. CDR3 in amino acids: CASSPSYTGATGELFF. The CDR3 DNA is TGCGCCAGCAGCCCCTCTTACACAGGGGCCACCGGGGAGCTGTTTTTT.

Concerning this clone itself: The sample holds other DNA sequences that translate to the same CDR3. The V call is TRBV18, the J call TRBJ1-1; D is uncertain. Looked up from germline, CDR1 is KGHSH and CDR2 is LQKENI. This CDR3 has 13 residues. Between the trimmed V and J ends, which lost 6 bases and 0 bases, there was a span of 8 bases. The chain's CDR3 is CASSPTVNTEAFF. Written as DNA, the CDR3 is TGTGCCAGCTCTCCGACGGTGAACACTGAAGCTTTCTTT. Using reference TRBV18 and TRBJ1-1 for the parts outside the CDR3, the full variable domain is NAGVMQNPRHLVRRRGQEARLRCSPMKGHSHVYWYRQLPEEGLKFMVYLQKENIIDESGMPKERFSAEFPKEGPSILRIQQVVRGDSAAYFCASSPTVNTEAFFGQGTRLTVV.

The chain joins TRBV5-1 to TRBJ1-4, with D maybe TRBD1 (5 bases). Germline loops: CDR1 SGHRS, CDR2 YFSETQ. Trimming cost V 4 bases and J 2 bases, with 12 bases left between them. The CDR3 contains 15 residues. CDR3 coding DNA: TGCGCCAGCAGCAGGTCAGGGTATACTAATGAAAAACTGTTTTTT. Protein: CASSRSGYTNEKLFF. Variable domain in full (rest from reference TRBV5-1 and TRBJ1-4): KAGVTQTPRYLIKTRGQQVTLSCSPISGHRSVSWYQQTPGQGLQFLFEYFSETQRNKGNFPGRFSGRQFSNSRSEMNVSTLELGDSALYLCASSRSGYTNEKLFFGSGTQLSVL.

This clone was seen more than once but under ten times. CDR3 in amino acids: CASWGGRNTGELFF. In DNA, the CDR3 is TGCGCCAGCTGGGGAGGGAGGAACACCGGGGAGCTGTTTTTT. This chain joins TRBV5-1 and TRBJ2-2, with 7 nucleotides matching TRBD2. The J segment lost 1 base and the V segment lost 7 bases, leaving 4 bases of the junction unmatched. Germline V CDR1 and CDR2: SGHRS, YFSETQ. The CDR3 totals 14 residues. Looking up the rest from reference TRBV5-1 and TRBJ2-2 gives the full variable domain: KAGVTQTPRYLIKTRGQQVTLSCSPISGHRSVSWYQQTPGQGLQFLFEYFSETQRNKGNFPGRFSGRQFSNSRSEMNVSTLELGDSALYLCASWGGRNTGELFFGEGSRLTVL.

The chain links TRBV29-1 to TRBJ1-3; D might be TRBD1 (5 bases). Trimming stripped 7 bases from V and 0 bases from J, with 16 bases between. The length of the CDR3 is 15 residues. Germline assignment: CDR1 SQVTM and CDR2 ANQGSEA. CDR3 sequence reads: CSALGGTNSGNTIYF. In DNA form, the CDR3 reads TGCAGCGCCCTGGGGGGGACGAACTCTGGAAACACCATATATTTT.

In this sample, this clone turned up a few times. The sample holds other DNA sequences that translate to the same CDR3. The chain recombines TRBV9 with TRBJ2-7, with TRBD1 identical over 10 bases. Trimming at V came to 0 bases and at J to 4 bases, leaving 4 bases not matched to a gene. This CDR3 contains 15 residues. Germline values: CDR1 SGDLS, CDR2 YYNGEE. CDR3 DNA sequence: TGTGCCAGCAGCGTAGCCGGGACAGGGGATTACGAGCAGTACTTC. It translates to CASSVAGTGDYEQYF.

This sequence joins TRBV1 and TRBJ1-2; TRBD1, the D gene given by the table, was not confirmed from the DNA. TRBV1 is labeled a pseudogene. The CDR3 covers 17 residues. Written as DNA, the CDR3 is TGCACCAGCAGCCAAGAGGGGCAGGGGGCGCCTTTCTATGGCTACACCTTC. As protein: CTSSQEGQGAPFYGYTF.

CDR3 coding DNA: TGTGCCAGCAGCCGGACAGGGGGAAATGAAAAACTGTTTTTT. Its protein is CASSRTGGNEKLFF. The genes are TRBV7-2 and TRBJ1-4; the match to TRBD1 covers 10 bases. CDR1 and CDR2 (germline): SGHTA, FQGNSA. This CDR3 contains 14 residues. Trimming took 5 bases from V and 5 from J; bases not matched to a gene: 2.

As DNA, the CDR3 is TGTGCCAGCAGTAAGGCGGACAATAATTCACCCCTCCACTTT. Its translation: CASSKADNNSPLHF. The gene calls are TRBV2 and TRBJ1-6; TRBD1 might be the D (5 bases). This CDR3 is built from 14 residues. The germline V gene encodes CDR1 SNHLY and CDR2 FYNNEI. V lost 5 bases and J 5 bases, leaving 10 bases between the germline ends. Full variable domain (outside the CDR3, taken from reference TRBV2 and TRBJ1-6): EPEVTQTPSHQVTQMGQEVILRCVPISNHLYFYWYRQILGQKVEFLVSFYNNEISEKSEIFDDQFSVERPDGSNFTLKIRSTKLEDSAMYFCASSKADNNSPLHFGNGTRLTVT.

The sample holds a few counts of this clone. V gene TRBV28 combines with J gene TRBJ1-3; D is uncertain. V was shortened by 4 bases and J by 0 bases, with 7 bases between the two germline ends. This CDR3 is 14 amino acids long. Per the germline V gene, CDR1 is MDHEN and CDR2 is SYDVKM. CDR3 protein: CASSSRFSGNTIYF. In DNA, the CDR3 is TGTGCCAGCAGTTCACGGTTCTCTGGAAACACCATATATTTT.

This clone has a handful of counts. The chain is built from TRBV6-1 and TRBJ1-5; 11 positions agree with TRBD1. The CDR3 covers 17 residues. The V gene's germline CDR1 is MNHNS and CDR2 SASEGT. V lost 4 bases to trimming and J lost 7 bases; unmatched junction nucleotides: 12. The CDR3 reads CASSVAGTGGLRQPQHF. The DNA for the CDR3 is TGTGCCAGCAGTGTGGCCGGGACAGGGGGACTCCGGCAGCCCCAGCATTTT.

This chain connects TRBV19 to TRBJ1-4; D is uncertain. The CDR3 contains 13 residues. Trimming left V 4 bases short and J 6 bases short, with 9 bases between. Germline V gene data show CDR1 as LNHDA and CDR2 as SQIVND (reference sequence). This chain's CDR3 is CASSTRIDEKLFF. The DNA for the CDR3 is TGTGCCAGTAGTACGCGTATCGATGAAAAACTGTTTTTT.

The genes are TRBV2 and TRBJ2-3; D is perhaps TRBD2 (6 bases). V was trimmed by 7 bases and J by 6 bases, leaving 17 bases between them. This CDR3 spans 14 amino acids. In germline, CDR1 is SNHLY, CDR2 FYNNEI. The CDR3 sequence is CASTAGPVGDTQYF. Written as DNA, the CDR3 is TGTGCCAGCACAGCGGGCCCGGTGGGGGATACGCAGTATTTT.